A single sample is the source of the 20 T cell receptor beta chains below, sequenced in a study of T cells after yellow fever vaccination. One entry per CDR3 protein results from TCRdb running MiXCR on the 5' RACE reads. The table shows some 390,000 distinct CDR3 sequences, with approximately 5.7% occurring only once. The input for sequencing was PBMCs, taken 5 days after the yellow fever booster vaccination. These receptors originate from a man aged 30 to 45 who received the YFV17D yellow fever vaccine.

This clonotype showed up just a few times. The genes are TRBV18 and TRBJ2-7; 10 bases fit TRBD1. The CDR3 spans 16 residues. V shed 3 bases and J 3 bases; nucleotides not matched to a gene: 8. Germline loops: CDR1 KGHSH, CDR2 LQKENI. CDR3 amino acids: CASSPVVGTGVYEQYF. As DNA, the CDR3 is TGTGCCAGCTCACCCGTTGTGGGGACAGGGGTCTACGAGCAGTACTTC. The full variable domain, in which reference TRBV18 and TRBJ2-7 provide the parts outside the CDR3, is NAGVMQNPRHLVRRRGQEARLRCSPMKGHSHVYWYRQLPEEGLKFMVYLQKENIIDESGMPKERFSAEFPKEGPSILRIQQVVRGDSAAYFCASSPVVGTGVYEQYFGPGTRLTVT.

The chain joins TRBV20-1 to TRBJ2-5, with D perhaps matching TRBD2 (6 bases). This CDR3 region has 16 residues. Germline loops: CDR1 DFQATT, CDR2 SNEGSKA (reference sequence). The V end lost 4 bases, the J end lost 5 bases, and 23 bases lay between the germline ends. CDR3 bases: TGCAGTGCTATAGGTGCTTCCAGCGGGTTCTTGGAGACCCAGTACTTC. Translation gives CSAIGASSGFLETQYF.

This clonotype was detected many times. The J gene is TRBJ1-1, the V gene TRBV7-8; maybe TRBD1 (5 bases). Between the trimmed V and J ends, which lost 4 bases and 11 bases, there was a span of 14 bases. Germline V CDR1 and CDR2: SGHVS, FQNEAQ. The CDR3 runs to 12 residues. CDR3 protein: CASSSDSRNAFF. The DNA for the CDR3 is TGTGCCAGCAGCTCCGACAGCCGGAACGCTTTCTTT.

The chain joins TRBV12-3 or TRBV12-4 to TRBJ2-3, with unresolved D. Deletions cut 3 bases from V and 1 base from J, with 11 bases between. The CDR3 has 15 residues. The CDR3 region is CASSFLTPGTDTQYF. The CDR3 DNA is TGTGCCAGCAGTTTCCTAACTCCGGGCACAGATACGCAGTATTTT.

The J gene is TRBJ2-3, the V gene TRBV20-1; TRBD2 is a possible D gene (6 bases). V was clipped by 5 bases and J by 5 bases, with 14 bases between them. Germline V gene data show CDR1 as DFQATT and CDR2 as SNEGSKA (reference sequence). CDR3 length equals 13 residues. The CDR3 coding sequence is TGCAGTGCTGACCGCCGGGAGTTAGATACGCAGTATTTT. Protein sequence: CSADRRELDTQYF.

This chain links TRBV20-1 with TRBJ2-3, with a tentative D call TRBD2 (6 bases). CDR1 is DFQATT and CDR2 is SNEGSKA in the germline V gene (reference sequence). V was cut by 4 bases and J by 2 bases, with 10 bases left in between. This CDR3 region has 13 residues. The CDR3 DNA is TGCAGTGCTACGGGACTCGCCACAGATACGCAGTATTTT. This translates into CSATGLATDTQYF.

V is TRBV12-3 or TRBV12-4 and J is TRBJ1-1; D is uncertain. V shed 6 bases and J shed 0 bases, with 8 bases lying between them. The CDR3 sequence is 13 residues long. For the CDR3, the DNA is TGTGCCAGCAGCACCTCGGTGAACACTGAAGCTTTCTTT. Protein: CASSTSVNTEAFF.

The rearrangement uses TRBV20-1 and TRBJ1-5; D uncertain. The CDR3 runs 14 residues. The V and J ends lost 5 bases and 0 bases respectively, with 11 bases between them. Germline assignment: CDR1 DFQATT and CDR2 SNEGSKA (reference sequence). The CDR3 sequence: CSAYDIYSNQPQHF. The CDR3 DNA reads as TGCAGTGCTTATGACATTTATAGCAATCAGCCCCAGCATTTT.

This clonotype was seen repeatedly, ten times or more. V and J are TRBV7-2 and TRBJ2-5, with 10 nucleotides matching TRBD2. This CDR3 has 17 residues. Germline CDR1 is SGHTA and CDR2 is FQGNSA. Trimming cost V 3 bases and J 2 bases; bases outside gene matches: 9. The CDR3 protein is CASSFLVLAGRQETQYF. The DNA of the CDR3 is TGTGCCAGCAGCTTTCTCGTACTAGCGGGAAGGCAAGAGACCCAGTACTTC.

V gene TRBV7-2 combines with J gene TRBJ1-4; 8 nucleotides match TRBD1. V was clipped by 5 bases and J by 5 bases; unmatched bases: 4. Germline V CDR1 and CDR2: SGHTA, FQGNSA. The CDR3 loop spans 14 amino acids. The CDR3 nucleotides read TGTGCCAGCAGCCATCGGACAGGGAATGAAAAACTGTTTTTT. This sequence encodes CASSHRTGNEKLFF.

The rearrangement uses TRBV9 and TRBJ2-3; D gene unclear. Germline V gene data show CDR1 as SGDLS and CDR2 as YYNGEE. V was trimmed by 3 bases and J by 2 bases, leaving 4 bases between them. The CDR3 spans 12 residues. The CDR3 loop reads CASSAPTDTQYF. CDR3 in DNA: TGTGCCAGCAGCGCGCCCACAGATACGCAGTATTTT.

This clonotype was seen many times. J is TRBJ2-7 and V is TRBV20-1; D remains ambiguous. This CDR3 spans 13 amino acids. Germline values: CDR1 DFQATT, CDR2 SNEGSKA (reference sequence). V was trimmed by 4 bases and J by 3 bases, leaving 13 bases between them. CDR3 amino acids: CSANKAPDYEQYF. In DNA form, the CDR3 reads TGCAGTGCTAACAAGGCGCCAGACTACGAGCAGTACTTC.

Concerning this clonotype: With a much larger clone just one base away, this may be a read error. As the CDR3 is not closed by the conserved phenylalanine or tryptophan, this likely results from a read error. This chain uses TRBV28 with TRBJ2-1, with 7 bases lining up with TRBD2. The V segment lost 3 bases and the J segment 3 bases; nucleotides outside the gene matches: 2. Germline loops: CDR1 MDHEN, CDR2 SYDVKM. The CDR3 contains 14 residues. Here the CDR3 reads CASSLGGIYNEQFS. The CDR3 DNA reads TGTGCCAGCAGTTTGGGGGGGATCTACAATGAGCAGTTCTCC.

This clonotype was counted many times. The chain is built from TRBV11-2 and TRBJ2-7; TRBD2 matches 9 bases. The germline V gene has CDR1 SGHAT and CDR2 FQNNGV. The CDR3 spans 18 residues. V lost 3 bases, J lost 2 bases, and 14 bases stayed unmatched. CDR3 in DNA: TGTGCCAGCAGCTTGGGTCTCCCTATAGCGGGGGTGACCTACGAGCAGTACTTC. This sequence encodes CASSLGLPIAGVTYEQYF.

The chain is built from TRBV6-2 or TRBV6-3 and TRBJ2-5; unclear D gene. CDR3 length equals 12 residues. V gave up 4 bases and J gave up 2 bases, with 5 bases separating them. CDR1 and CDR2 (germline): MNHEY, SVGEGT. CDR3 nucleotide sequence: TGTGCCAGCAGTTGGCAGCAAGAGACCCAGTACTTC. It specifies CASSWQQETQYF.

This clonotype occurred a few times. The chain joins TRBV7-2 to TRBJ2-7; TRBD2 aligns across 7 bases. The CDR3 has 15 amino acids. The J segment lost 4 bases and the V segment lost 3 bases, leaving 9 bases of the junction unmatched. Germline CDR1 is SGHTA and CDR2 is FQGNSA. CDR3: CASSLGGKTEYEQYF. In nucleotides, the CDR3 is TGTGCCAGCAGCTTGGGGGGGAAGACGGAATACGAGCAGTACTTC.

The CDR3 here is CASSFVGLAGGRGTQYF. CDR3 nucleotide sequence: TGTGCCAGCAGCTTCGTGGGACTAGCGGGAGGCAGGGGGACCCAGTACTTC. The J gene is TRBJ2-5, the V gene TRBV7-2, with 15 bases identical to TRBD2. CDR3 length: 17 residues. The V gene end was trimmed by 3 bases and the J gene end by 7 bases; junction bases not matched to a gene: 9. Looked up from germline, CDR1 is SGHTA and CDR2 is FQGNSA. Drawing the rest from reference TRBV7-2 and TRBJ2-5, the complete variable domain is GAGVSQSPSNKVTEKGKDVELRCDPISGHTALYWYRQSLGQGLEFLIYFQGNSAPDKSGLPSDRFSAERTGGSVSTLTIQRTQQEDSAVYLCASSFVGLAGGRGTQYFGPGTRLLVL.

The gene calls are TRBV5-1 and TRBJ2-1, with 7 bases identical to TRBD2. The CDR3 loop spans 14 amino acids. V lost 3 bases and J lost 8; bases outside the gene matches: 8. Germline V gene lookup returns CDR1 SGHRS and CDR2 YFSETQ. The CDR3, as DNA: TGCGCCAGCAGCTGGACTAGTTTTGATGATGAGCAGTTCTTC. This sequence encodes CASSWTSFDDEQFF.

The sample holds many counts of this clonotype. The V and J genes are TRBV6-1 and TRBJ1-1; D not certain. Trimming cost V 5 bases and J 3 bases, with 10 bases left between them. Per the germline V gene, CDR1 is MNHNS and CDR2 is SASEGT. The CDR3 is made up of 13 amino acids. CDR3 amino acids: CASSPRVDTEAFF. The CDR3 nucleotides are TGTGCCAGCAGTCCAAGGGTAGACACTGAAGCTTTCTTT.

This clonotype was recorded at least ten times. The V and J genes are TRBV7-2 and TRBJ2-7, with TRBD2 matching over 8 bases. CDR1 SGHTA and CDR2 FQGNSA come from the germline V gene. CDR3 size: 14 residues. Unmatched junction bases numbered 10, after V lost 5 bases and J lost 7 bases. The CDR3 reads CASSQGGGRREQYF. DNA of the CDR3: TGTGCCAGCAGCCAAGGTGGCGGGAGGAGGGAGCAGTACTTC.